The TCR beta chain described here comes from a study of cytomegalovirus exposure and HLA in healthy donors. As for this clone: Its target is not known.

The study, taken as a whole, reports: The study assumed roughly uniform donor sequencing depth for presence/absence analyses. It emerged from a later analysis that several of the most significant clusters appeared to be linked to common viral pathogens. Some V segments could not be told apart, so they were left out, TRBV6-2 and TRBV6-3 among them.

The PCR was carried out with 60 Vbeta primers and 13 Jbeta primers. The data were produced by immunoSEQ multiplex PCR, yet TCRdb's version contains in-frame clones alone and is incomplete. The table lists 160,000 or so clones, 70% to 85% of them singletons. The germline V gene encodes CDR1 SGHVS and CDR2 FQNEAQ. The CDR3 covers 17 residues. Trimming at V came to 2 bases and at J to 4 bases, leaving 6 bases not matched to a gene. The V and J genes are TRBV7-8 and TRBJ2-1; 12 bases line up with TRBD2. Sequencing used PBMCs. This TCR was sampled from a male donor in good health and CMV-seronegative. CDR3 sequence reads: CASSLLEGLAGYNEQFF. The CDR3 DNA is TGTGCCAGCAGCTTATTAGAAGGACTAGCGGGGTACAATGAGCAGTTCTTC.